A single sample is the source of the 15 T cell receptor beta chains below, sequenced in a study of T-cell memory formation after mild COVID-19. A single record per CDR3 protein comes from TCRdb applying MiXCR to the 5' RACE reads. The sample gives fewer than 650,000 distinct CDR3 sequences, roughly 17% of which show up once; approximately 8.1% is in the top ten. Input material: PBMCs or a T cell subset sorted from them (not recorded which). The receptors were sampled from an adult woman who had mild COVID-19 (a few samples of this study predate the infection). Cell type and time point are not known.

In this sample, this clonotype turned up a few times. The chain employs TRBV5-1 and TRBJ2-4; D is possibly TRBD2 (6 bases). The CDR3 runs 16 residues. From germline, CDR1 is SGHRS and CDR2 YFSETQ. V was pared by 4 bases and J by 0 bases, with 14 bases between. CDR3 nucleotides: TGCGCCAGCAGCCAGGGACTCGCCGTAGCCAAAAACATTCAGTACTTC. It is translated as CASSQGLAVAKNIQYF.

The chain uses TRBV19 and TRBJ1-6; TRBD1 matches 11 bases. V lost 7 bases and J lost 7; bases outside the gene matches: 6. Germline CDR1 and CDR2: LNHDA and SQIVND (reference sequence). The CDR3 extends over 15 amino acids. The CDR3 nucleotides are TGTGCCAGTACGGCGGACAGGGGGCGAAATTCACCCCTCCACTTT. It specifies CASTADRGRNSPLHF.

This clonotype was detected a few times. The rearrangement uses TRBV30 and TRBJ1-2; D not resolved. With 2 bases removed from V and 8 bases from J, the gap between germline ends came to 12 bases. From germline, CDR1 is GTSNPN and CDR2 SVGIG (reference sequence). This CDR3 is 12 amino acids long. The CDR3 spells CAWSPIGLGYTF. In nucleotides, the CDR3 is TGTGCCTGGAGTCCTATTGGCCTGGGCTACACCTTC.

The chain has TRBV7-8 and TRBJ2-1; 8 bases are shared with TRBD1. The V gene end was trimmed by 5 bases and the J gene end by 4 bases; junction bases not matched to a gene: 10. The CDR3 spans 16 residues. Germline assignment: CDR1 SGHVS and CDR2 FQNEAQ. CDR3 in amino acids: CASSARTGRLYNEQFF. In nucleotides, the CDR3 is TGTGCCAGCAGCGCACGGACAGGGCGACTTTACAATGAGCAGTTCTTC.

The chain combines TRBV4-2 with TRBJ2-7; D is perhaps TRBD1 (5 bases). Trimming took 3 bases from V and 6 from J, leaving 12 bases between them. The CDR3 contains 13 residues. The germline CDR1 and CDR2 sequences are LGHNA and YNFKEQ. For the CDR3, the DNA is TGTGCCAGCAGCCATGATAAAGGGGTCGAGCAGTACTTC. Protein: CASSHDKGVEQYF.

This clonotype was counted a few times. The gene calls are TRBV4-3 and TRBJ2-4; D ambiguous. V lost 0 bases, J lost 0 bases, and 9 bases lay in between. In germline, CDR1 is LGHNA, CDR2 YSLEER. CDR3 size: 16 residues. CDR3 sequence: CASSQDLRVAKNIQYF. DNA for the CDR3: TGCGCCAGCAGCCAAGATCTTCGGGTAGCCAAAAACATTCAGTACTTC.

The CDR3 DNA follows: TGTGCCAGCTCAACCAGCGGGAGCCAGGTCACCGGGGAGCTGTTTTTT. It specifies CASSTSGSQVTGELFF. The chain is built from TRBV18 and TRBJ2-2; TRBD2 matches at 8 bases. The germline gives CDR1 KGHSH, CDR2 LQKENI. Unmatched junction bases numbered 9, after V lost 5 bases and J lost 4 bases. The CDR3 extends over 16 amino acids.

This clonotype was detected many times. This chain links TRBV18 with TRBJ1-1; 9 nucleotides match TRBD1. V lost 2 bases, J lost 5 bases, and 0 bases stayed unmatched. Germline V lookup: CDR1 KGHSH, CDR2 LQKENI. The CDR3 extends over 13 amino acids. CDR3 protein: CASSPGQGTEAFF. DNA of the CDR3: TGTGCCAGCTCACCAGGACAGGGGACTGAAGCTTTCTTT.

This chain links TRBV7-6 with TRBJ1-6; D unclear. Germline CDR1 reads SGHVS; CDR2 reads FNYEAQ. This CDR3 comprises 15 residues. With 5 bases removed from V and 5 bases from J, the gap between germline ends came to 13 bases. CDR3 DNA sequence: TGTGCCAGCAGCCCGACCGGGTCCCATAATTCACCCCTCCACTTT. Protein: CASSPTGSHNSPLHF.

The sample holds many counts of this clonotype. The CDR3: CASSYLPGQLRPGELFF. The CDR3 bases are TGTGCCAGCAGCTACCTACCGGGACAACTTCGGCCCGGGGAGCTGTTTTTT. V and J are TRBV27 and TRBJ2-2; a possible D gene is TRBD1 (6 bases). The V and J ends lost 6 bases and 6 bases respectively, with 23 bases between them. Germline CDR1 and CDR2: MNHEY and SMNVEV (reference sequence). The CDR3 length is 17 residues.

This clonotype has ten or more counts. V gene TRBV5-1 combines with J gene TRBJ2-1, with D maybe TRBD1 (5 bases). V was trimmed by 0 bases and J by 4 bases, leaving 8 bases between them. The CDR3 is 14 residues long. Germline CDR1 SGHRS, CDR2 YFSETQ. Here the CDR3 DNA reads TGCGCCAGCAGCTTGGGACAGAGTTACAATGAGCAGTTCTTC. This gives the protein CASSLGQSYNEQFF.

CDR3 in DNA: TGTGCCAGCAGCCACAGGGGGCTAAAAGCCGGGGAGCTGTTTTTT. It codes for CASSHRGLKAGELFF. The V and J genes are TRBV12-3 or TRBV12-4 and TRBJ2-2; 9 bases line up with TRBD1. This CDR3 has 15 amino acids. J gave up 6 bases and V 6 bases, and 8 bases lay outside the gene matches.

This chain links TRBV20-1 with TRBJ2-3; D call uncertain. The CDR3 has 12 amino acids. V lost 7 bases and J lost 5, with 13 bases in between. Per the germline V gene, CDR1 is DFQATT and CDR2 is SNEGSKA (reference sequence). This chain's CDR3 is CSVSRGGDTQYF. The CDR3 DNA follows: TGCAGTGTTTCTCGAGGCGGAGATACGCAGTATTTT.

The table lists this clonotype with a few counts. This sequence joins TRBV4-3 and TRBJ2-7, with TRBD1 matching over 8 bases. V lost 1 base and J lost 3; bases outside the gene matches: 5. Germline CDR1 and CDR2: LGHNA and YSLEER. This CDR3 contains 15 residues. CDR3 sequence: CASSQVAGGIYEQYF. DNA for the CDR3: TGCGCCAGCAGCCAAGTGGCAGGGGGCATCTACGAGCAGTACTTC.

CDR3 amino acids: CAIEARVVQPQHF. The CDR3 DNA sequence: TGTGCCATTGAGGCAAGGGTCGTCCAGCCCCAGCATTTT. This chain connects TRBV7-4 to TRBJ1-5; no firm D call. V was cut by 10 bases and J by 7 bases, with 17 bases left in between. There are 13 residues in the CDR3. Germline V gives CDR1 SGHVT, CDR2 SQSDAQ.